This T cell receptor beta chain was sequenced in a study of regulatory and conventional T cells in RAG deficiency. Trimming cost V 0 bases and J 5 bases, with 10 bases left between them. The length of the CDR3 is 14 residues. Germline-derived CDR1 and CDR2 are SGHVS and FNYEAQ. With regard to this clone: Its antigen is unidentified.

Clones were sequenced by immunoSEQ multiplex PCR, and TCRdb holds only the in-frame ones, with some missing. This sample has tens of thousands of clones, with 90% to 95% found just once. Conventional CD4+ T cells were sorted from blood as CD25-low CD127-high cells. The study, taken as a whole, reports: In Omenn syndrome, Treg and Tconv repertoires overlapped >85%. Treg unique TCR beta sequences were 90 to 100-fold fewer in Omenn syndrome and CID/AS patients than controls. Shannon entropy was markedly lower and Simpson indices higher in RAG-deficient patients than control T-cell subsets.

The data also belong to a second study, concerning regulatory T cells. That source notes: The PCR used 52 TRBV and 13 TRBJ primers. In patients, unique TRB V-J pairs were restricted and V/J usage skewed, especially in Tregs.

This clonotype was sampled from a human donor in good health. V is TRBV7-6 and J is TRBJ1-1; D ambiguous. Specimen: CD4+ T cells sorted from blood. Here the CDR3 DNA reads TGTGCCAGCAGCTTAGCCGGGCTCGGGACTGAAGCTTTCTTT. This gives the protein CASSLAGLGTEAFF.